A single sample is the source of the 18 T cell receptor beta chains below, sequenced in a study of identical twins. One entry per CDR3 protein, called by TCRdb with MiXCR from the 5' RACE reads. The table has about 530,000 distinct CDR3 sequences, roughly 15% seen once. The sample also formed part of further work on yellow fever vaccine responses in identical twins.

Sequencing was done on a sample of CD4+ T cells sorted from blood. The origin of the receptors is a woman younger than 35 in good health.

At least ten counts were recorded for this clonotype. This chain joins TRBV12-3 or TRBV12-4 and TRBJ2-1, with TRBD1 matching over 8 bases. The CDR3 is 16 amino acids. V was pared by 2 bases and J by 5 bases, with 8 bases of the junction left unmatched. CDR3: CASSLLRQGANNEQFF. The CDR3 nucleotides read TGTGCCAGCAGTTTACTTAGGCAGGGGGCGAACAATGAGCAGTTCTTC.

The genes are TRBV5-1 and TRBJ2-7; possibly TRBD2 for D (5 bases). V dropped 1 base and J dropped 5 bases, with 10 bases sitting between them. This CDR3 comprises 13 residues. CDR1 is SGHRS, CDR2 YFSETQ, per germline. This chain's CDR3 is CASSLSPGDEQYF. The CDR3 DNA sequence: TGCGCCAGCAGCTTGTCCCCCGGGGACGAGCAGTACTTC. Using reference TRBV5-1 and TRBJ2-7 for the parts outside the CDR3, the full variable domain is KAGVTQTPRYLIKTRGQQVTLSCSPISGHRSVSWYQQTPGQGLQFLFEYFSETQRNKGNFPGRFSGRQFSNSRSEMNVSTLELGDSALYLCASSLSPGDEQYFGPGTRLTVT.

This clonotype was picked up a small number of times. The rearrangement uses TRBV9 and TRBJ2-1; TRBD2 matches at 9 bases. The trim removed 2 bases at V and 5 bases at J, leaving 8 bases unmatched. CDR3 length: 16 residues. Germline V gives CDR1 SGDLS, CDR2 YYNGEE. CDR3 loop: CASSVGGSGSNNEQFF. As DNA, the CDR3 is TGTGCCAGCAGCGTCGGGGGTAGCGGGAGTAACAATGAGCAGTTCTTC.

This clonotype has ten or more counts. V and J are TRBV20-1 and TRBJ2-1; D uncertain. The germline V gene has CDR1 DFQATT and CDR2 SNEGSKA (reference sequence). Trimming shortened V by 3 bases and J by 0 bases, and 0 bases separated the two germline ends. The CDR3 is made up of 11 amino acids. The CDR3 protein is CSASSYNEQFF. CDR3 nucleotide sequence: TGCAGTGCTAGCTCCTACAATGAGCAGTTCTTC.

This chain uses TRBV3-1 with TRBJ1-1; D is possibly TRBD1 (5 bases). The germline V gene has CDR1 LGHDT and CDR2 YNNKEL (reference sequence). The CDR3 sequence is 11 residues long. Trimming stripped 9 bases from V and 6 bases from J, with 11 bases between. The CDR3 DNA reads TGTGCCAGTTGGGGGGGATCTGAAGCTTTCTTT. As protein: CASWGGSEAFF.

The chain recombines TRBV20-1 with TRBJ1-5, with D perhaps TRBD1 (5 bases). CDR1 is DFQATT and CDR2 is SNEGSKA in the germline V gene (reference sequence). V was shortened by 6 bases and J by 3 bases, with 15 bases between the two germline ends. The CDR3 totals 14 residues. CDR3 protein: CSARPGTANQPQHF. For the CDR3, the DNA is TGCAGTGCCCGACCCGGGACGGCCAATCAGCCCCAGCATTTT.

The chain recombines TRBV9 with TRBJ1-1; D ambiguous. CDR1 SGDLS and CDR2 YYNGEE come from the germline V gene. V lost 6 bases and J 1 base, leaving 13 bases between the germline ends. The CDR3 runs 14 residues. The CDR3 region has the DNA TGTGCCAGCAATCCCGTCGATTGGAACACTGAAGCTTTCTTT. Protein sequence: CASNPVDWNTEAFF.

Only one count was recorded for this clonotype. V and J are TRBV13 and TRBJ2-5, with 13 positions matching TRBD2. V shed 5 bases and J 4 bases; nucleotides not matched to a gene: 13. CDR1 is PRHDT and CDR2 is FYEKMQ in the germline V gene (reference sequence). This CDR3 is built from 18 residues. Here the CDR3 reads CASSRGTSGIRSGETQYF. In nucleotides, the CDR3 is TGTGCCAGCAGCCGCGGGACTAGCGGGATCCGGTCAGGAGAGACCCAGTACTTC.

This clonotype has only a few counts. V and J are TRBV12-3 or TRBV12-4 and TRBJ1-6; D unresolved. The length of the CDR3 is 15 residues. V shed 6 bases and J shed 0 bases, with 9 bases lying between them. CDR3 region: CASSQQASYNSPLHF. The CDR3 DNA reads as TGTGCCAGCAGCCAACAAGCCTCCTATAATTCACCCCTCCACTTT.

This chain joins TRBV15 and TRBJ1-1; weak D call: TRBD1 (6 bases). Per the germline V gene, CDR1 is LNHNV and CDR2 is YYDKDF (reference sequence). Between the trimmed V and J ends, which lost 0 bases and 2 bases, there was a span of 13 bases. This CDR3 region has 16 residues. CDR3 protein: CATSRDGRGANTEAFF. The DNA of the CDR3 is TGTGCCACCAGCAGAGATGGGAGGGGGGCTAACACTGAAGCTTTCTTT.

The chain employs TRBV5-4 and TRBJ2-3, with 15 bases fitting TRBD2. The J segment lost 6 bases and the V segment lost 0 bases, leaving 5 bases of the junction unmatched. CDR1 is SGHNT and CDR2 is YYREEE in the germline V gene (reference sequence). This CDR3 has 17 residues. CDR3 residues: CASSLAAGTSGGDTQYF. The CDR3 nucleotides read TGTGCCAGCAGCTTGGCTGCCGGGACTAGCGGGGGGGATACGCAGTATTTT. The complete variable domain, with remaining parts taken from reference TRBV5-4 and TRBJ2-3, reads ETGVTQSPTHLIKTRGQQVTLRCSSQSGHNTVSWYQQALGQGPQFIFQYYREEENGRGNFPPRFSGLQFPNYSSELNVNALELDDSALYLCASSLAAGTSGGDTQYFGPGTRLTVL.

The chain combines TRBV4-2 with TRBJ2-3, with 9 nucleotides matching TRBD2. The CDR3 length is 16 residues. V was pared by 3 bases and J by 0 bases, with 4 bases of the junction left unmatched. CDR1 and CDR2 (germline): LGHNA, YNFKEQ. The CDR3 region is CASSQNSGGSTDTQYF. DNA for the CDR3: TGTGCCAGCAGCCAGAATAGCGGGGGAAGCACAGATACGCAGTATTTT.

This clonotype was seen more than once but under ten times. V usage is TRBV5-1 and J usage is TRBJ2-7; a possible D gene is TRBD2 (6 bases). Germline V CDR1 and CDR2: SGHRS, YFSETQ. The germline V and J ends were trimmed by 0 bases and 5 bases, with 12 bases remaining between them. The CDR3 runs to 14 residues. The CDR3 sequence: CASSLGPGGHEQYF. Written as DNA, the CDR3 is TGCGCCAGCAGCTTGGGACCTGGAGGGCACGAGCAGTACTTC.

The J gene is TRBJ2-7, the V gene TRBV3-1, with a weak D call TRBD1 (6 bases). With 5 bases removed from V and 3 bases from J, the gap between germline ends came to 17 bases. The CDR3 totals 15 residues. Germline V lookup: CDR1 LGHDT, CDR2 YNNKEL (reference sequence). The CDR3 loop reads CASSSAGRGIYEQYF. In DNA, the CDR3 is TGTGCCAGCAGCTCGGCCGGAAGGGGGATCTACGAGCAGTACTTC.

This clonotype was seen a handful of times. This chain links TRBV27 with TRBJ2-7, with a weak D call TRBD1 (5 bases). CDR1 is MNHEY and CDR2 is SMNVEV in the germline V gene (reference sequence). The CDR3 spans 14 residues. V gave up 5 bases and J gave up 2 bases, with 13 bases separating them. CDR3 region: CASSPWGGPYEQYV. DNA of the CDR3: TGTGCCAGCAGTCCGTGGGGCGGCCCCTACGAGCAGTACGTC.

This clonotype came up a few times. This chain links TRBV9 with TRBJ2-2, with 7 bases lining up with TRBD2. Trimming at V came to 0 bases and at J to 5 bases, leaving 4 bases not matched to a gene. CDR1 SGDLS and CDR2 YYNGEE come from the germline V gene. The CDR3 runs to 15 residues. Written as DNA, the CDR3 is TGTGCCAGCAGCGTAGTTGGGACTAATACCGGGGAGCTGTTTTTT. Its translation: CASSVVGTNTGELFF.

J is TRBJ2-5 and V is TRBV27; 8 nucleotides line up with TRBD2. Germline V gene data show CDR1 as MNHEY and CDR2 as SMNVEV (reference sequence). Trimming at V came to 5 bases and at J to 7 bases, leaving 21 bases not matched to a gene. The CDR3 contains 18 residues. The CDR3 DNA reads as TGTGCCAGCAGTCCTACCTGGCGGGAGGCCCAGACCTCTGGGACCCAGTACTTC. Residues: CASSPTWREAQTSGTQYF.

Many counts were recorded for this clonotype. This chain connects TRBV12-3 or TRBV12-4 to TRBJ2-1; a possible D gene is TRBD2 (6 bases). Trimming stripped 1 base from V and 7 bases from J, with 11 bases between. This CDR3 spans 14 amino acids. The CDR3 loop reads CASSLGGGGNEQFF. The CDR3 DNA sequence: TGTGCCAGCAGTTTAGGTGGGGGAGGAAATGAGCAGTTCTTC.